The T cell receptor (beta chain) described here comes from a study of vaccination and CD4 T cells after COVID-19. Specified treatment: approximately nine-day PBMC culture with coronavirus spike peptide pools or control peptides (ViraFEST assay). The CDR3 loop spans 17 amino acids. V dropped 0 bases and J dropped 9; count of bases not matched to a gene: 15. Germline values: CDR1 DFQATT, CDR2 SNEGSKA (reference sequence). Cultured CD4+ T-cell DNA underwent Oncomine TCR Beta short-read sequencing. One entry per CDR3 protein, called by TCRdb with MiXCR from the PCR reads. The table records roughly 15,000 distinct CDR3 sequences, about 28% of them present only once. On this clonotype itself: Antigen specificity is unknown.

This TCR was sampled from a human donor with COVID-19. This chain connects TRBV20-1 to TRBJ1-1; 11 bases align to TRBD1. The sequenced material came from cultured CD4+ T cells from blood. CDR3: CSARDRGQGGRVQQAFF. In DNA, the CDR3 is TGCAGTGCTAGAGATAGGGGACAGGGGGGTCGCGTTCAACAAGCTTTCTTT.